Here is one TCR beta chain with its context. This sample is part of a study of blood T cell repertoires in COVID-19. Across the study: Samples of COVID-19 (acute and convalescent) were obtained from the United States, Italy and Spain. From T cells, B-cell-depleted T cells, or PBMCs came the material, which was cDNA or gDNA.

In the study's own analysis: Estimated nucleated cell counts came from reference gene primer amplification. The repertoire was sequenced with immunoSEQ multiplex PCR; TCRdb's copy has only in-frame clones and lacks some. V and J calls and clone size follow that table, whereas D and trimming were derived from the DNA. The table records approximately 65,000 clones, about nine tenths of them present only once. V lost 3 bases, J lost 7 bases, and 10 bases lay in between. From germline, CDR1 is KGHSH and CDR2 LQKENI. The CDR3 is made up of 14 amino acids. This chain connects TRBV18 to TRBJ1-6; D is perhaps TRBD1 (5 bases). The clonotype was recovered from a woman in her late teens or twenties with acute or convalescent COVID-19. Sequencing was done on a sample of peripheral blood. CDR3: CASSPIGENSPLHF. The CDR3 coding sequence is TGTGCCAGCTCACCTATAGGGGAAAATTCACCCCTCCACTTT.